This TCR beta chain appears in the sequencing data of a study of somatic mutations in cytotoxic T cells in rheumatoid arthritis (dated by TCRdb to the late 2010s). Regarding the study in general: Before any treatment started and right after they were diagnosed, patients gave peripheral blood samples (more than 27 ml EDTA). Some V beta antibody-stained T-cell populations were flow-sorted on a FACSAria II or Sony SH800 at nearly 100% purity, and sorted V beta1+ cells also underwent TCRB sequencing. To characterize clonality, the study used TCRB deep sequencing while asking whether somatic mutations are carried by expanded CD8+ T-cell clones in newly diagnosed, untreated rheumatoid arthritis. A total of around 60 rheumatoid arthritis patients and 20 healthy controls underwent TCRB deep sequencing. Patient and control groups had essentially identical median ages. General study outcomes and caveats: The largest CD8+ clone made up more than 20% of CD8+ cells in about an eighth of the 65 patients, and blood and synovial fluid shared several identical CD8+ TCRB sequences. An increase of CD8+ clonality with age was seen in patients (Spearman r ≈ 0.5) but not in healthy controls. It was unknown which antigens the expanded CD8+ clones targeted, and their absence from virus-specific databases did not exclude viral specificity. CD8+ T-cell clonality did not differ significantly between rheumatoid arthritis patients and age-matched healthy controls.

This clone was seen a single time. It lacks a known antigen. One base away there is no much larger clone; base qualities are not given. On an AutoMACS, CD4+ and CD8+ cells were isolated via positive magnetic bead selection, and their purity was verified by flow cytometry. After a first flow cytometry screen using a TCR V beta antibody panel, clonal expansions were characterized through TCRB deep sequencing of sorted CD8+ fractions. Peripheral blood mononuclear cells were obtained using density gradient separation with Ficoll-Paque PLUS. Using Nucleospin Tissue or Tissue XS kits, DNA was extracted from CD4-enriched, CD8-enriched or PBMC samples, with quantification by a Qubit 2.0 fluorometer. TCRB CDR3 sequencing used the immunoSEQ assay on genomic DNA. Per the source publication's procedure: When patient CD8+ clones exceeding 1% were checked against published virus-specific TCRB sequences, only a few matched. The analyses included only productive TCRB rearrangements. Defining a clone by its unique TCRB CDR3 sequence, the study calculated clonality as a productive clonality index derived from Shannon entropy. To calculate repertoire overlap between two samples, the template counts of each clone were considered relative to each sample's total templates. Flow cytometry-measured V-gene usage correlated with V-gene usage from TCRB sequencing, with a Spearman r of roughly 0.6. The table was pulled from immuneACCESS by TCRdb, which kept in-frame rearrangements only. Such tables lose some clones; where checked, under half of the loss comes from unresolved V genes, and the rest has no known cause. V and J calls and clone size are as listed in that table; D and trimming were resolved from the DNA. The sample yields roughly 16,000 clones; approximately 80% were counted once. The ten top clones hold about 9.4% of the sample.

Input material: CD8+ T cells sorted from blood. This sequence was found in an adult with rheumatoid arthritis.

The DNA is TGCGCCAGCAGCCACTGGGCCGAAAGAAATTCACCCCTCCACTTT. Protein translation: CASSHWAERNSPLHF. The chain is assembled from TRBV4-1 and TRBJ1-6, with an unclear D gene assignment. Via the germline V gene, CDR1 is MGHRA and CDR2 YSYEKL. The junction carries 13 bases between V and J, which are trimmed by 3 bases and 7 bases respectively. The CDR3 contains 15 residues, cysteine and phenylalanine counted. This entry keeps only the CDR3 DNA: 45 bases, framed from base 1.